This T cell receptor (beta chain) was captured by sequencing in a study of beta chain features in type 1 diabetes. Study-wide points: For TCRB rearrangement, an influence of HLA type remained unresolved here. Researchers caution that PCR might favor shorter templates, equally among patients and controls.

Stem cell-like memory, regulatory, central memory and naive CD4+ cells were sorted via CD45RO/CCR7/CD25/CD127/CD95/CD27. The V gene lost 0 bases and the J gene lost 0 bases, with 18 bases spanning the gap. CDR3 length: 19 amino acids. Germline V lookup: CDR1 KGHSH, CDR2 LQKENI. Comments on this clone: Its antigen is not known.

Investigators reverse transcribed all isolated RNA, so they sequenced expressed TCRB transcripts. The assay was immunoSEQ multiplex PCR, and TCRdb's table has in-frame clones only and misses some. The data hold about 360,000 clones, with over 9.5% observed a single time. What was sequenced was naive CD4+ T cells from blood. The genes are TRBV18 and TRBJ1-3, with D perhaps TRBD1 (6 bases). The sequence was collected from a man younger than 35 in good health. The chain's CDR3 is CASSPPPGRRGASGNTIYF. DNA of the CDR3: TGTGCCAGCTCACCACCCCCCGGGCGCAGGGGTGCCTCTGGAAACACCATATATTTT.